This TCR beta chain was obtained from a study of cytomegalovirus exposure and HLA in healthy donors. Study background: Early on, a data release was issued that held 80 million or so unique TCRs from HLA-typed donors.

Study findings and constraints: The authors later found HLA-associated TCR beta chains more clonally expanded than equally common others. Association of approximately 18,000 TCR beta sequences with HLA alleles was found at 0.05 false discovery rate in a later analysis.

Notes on this clone: The antigen remains undetermined.

PCR amplification relied on 60 Vbeta primers (plus 13 Jbeta primers). This table comes from immunoSEQ multiplex PCR, and its TCRdb copy is limited to in-frame clones, with some not included. This table has about 130,000 clones, about 80% appearing once. Germline V lookup: CDR1 MNHEY, CDR2 SMNVEV (reference sequence). There are 14 residues in the CDR3. V shed 5 bases, J shed 6 bases, and the junction held 8 bases outside the gene matches. The source is a woman aged 50 to 60 in good health and CMV-seronegative. The sample comprised PBMCs. The chain employs TRBV27 and TRBJ2-7; 9 bases match TRBD1. The CDR3 reads CASSLGTGLGEQYF. The DNA of the CDR3 is TGTGCCAGCAGTCTGGGGACAGGGTTAGGCGAGCAGTACTTC.